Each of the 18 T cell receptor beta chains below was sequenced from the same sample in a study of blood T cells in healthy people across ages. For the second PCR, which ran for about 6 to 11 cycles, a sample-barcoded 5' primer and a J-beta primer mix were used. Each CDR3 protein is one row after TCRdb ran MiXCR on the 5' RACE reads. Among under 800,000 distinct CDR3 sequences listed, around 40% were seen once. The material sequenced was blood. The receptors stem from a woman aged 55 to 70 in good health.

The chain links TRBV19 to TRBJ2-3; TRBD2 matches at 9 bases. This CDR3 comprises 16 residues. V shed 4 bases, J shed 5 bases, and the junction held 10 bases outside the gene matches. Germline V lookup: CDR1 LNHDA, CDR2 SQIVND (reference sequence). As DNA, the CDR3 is TGTGCCAGTAGTACTCAATGGCGGGGGGGCGGAGATACGCAGTATTTT. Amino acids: CASSTQWRGGGDTQYF.

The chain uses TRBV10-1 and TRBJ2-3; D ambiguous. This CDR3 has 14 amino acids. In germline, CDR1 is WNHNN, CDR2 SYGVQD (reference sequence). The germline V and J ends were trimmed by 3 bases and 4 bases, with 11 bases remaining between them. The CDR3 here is CASSDWGRADTQYF. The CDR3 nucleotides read TGCGCCAGCAGTGACTGGGGTCGGGCAGATACGCAGTATTTT.

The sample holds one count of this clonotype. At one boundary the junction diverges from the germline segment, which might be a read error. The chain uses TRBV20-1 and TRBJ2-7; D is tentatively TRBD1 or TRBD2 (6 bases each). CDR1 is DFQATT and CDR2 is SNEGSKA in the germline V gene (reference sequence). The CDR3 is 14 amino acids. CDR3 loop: CNASPGGATYEQYF. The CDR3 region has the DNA TGCAATGCTAGTCCCGGGGGCGCAACCTACGAGCAGTACTTC.

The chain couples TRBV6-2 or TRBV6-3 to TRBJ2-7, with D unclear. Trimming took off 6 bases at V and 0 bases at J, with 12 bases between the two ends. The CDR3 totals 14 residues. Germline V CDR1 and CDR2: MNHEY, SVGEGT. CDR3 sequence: CASSSDTSSYEQYF. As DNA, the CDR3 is TGTGCCAGCAGCTCCGACACGAGCTCCTACGAGCAGTACTTC.

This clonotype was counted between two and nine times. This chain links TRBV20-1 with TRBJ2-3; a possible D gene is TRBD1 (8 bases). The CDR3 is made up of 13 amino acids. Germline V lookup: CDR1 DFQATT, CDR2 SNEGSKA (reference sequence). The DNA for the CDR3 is TGCAGCCGCACAGGGGGGGCCAAAGATACGCAGTATTTT. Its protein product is CSRTGGAKDTQYF.

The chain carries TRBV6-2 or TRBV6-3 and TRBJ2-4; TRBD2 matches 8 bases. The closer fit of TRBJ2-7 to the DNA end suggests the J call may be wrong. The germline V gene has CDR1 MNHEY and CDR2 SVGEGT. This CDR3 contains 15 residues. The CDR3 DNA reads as TGTGCCAGCAGTCAGACCGGGACTAGAGAGGGCGAGCAGTACTTC. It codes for CASSQTGTREGEQYF.

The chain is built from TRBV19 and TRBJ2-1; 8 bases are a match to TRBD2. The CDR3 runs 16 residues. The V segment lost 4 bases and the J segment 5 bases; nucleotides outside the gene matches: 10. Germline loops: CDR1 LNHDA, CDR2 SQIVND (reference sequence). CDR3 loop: CASSTPTSGWDNEQFF. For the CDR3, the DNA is TGTGCCAGTAGTACCCCCACTAGCGGTTGGGACAATGAGCAGTTCTTC.

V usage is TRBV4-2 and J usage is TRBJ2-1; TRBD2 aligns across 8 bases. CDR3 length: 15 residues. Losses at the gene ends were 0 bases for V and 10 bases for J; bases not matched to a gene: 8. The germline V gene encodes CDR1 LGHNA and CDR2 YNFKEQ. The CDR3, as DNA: TGTGCCAGCAGCCAAGAGCGAGCGGGGGAAAGGGAGCAGTTCTTC. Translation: CASSQERAGEREQFF.

The CDR3, as DNA: TGTGCCAGCAGATTGTTCCCAGATACGCAGTATTTT. It yields the protein CASRLFPDTQYF. This rearrangement joins TRBV7-2 to TRBJ2-3; D unclear. Germline V gene lookup returns CDR1 SGHTA and CDR2 FQGNSA. This CDR3 contains 12 residues. Trimming stripped 6 bases from V and 4 bases from J, with 8 bases between.

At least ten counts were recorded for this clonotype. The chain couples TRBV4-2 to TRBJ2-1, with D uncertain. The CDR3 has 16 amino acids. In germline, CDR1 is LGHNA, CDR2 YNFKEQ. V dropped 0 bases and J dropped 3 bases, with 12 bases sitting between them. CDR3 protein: CASSQDPLTIYNEQFF. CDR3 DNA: TGTGCCAGCAGCCAAGATCCCCTAACTATCTACAATGAGCAGTTCTTC.

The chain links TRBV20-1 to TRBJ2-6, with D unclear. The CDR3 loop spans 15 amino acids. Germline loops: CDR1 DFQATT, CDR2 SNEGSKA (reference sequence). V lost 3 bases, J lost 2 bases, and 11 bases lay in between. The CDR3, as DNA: TGCAGTGCTAGTATGTTTGTCCCTGGGGCCAACGTCCTGACTTTC. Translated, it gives CSASMFVPGANVLTF.

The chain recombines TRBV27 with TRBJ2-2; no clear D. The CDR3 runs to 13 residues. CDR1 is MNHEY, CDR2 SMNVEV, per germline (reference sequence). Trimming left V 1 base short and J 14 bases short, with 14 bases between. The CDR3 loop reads CASSLFGLVGLFF. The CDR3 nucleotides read TGTGCCAGCAGTTTATTTGGTCTAGTCGGCCTGTTTTTT.

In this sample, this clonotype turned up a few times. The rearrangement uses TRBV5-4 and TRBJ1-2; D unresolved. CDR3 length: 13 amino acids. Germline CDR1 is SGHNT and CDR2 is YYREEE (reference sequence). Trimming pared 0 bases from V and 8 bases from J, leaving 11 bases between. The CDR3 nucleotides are TGTGCCAGCAGCTTGGAGGGATCATGGGGCTACACCTTC. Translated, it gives CASSLEGSWGYTF.

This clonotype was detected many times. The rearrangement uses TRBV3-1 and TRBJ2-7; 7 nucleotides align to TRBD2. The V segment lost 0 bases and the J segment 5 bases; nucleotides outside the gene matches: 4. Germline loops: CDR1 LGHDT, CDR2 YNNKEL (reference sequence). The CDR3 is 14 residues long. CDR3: CASSQDGLEDEQYF. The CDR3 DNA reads TGTGCCAGCAGCCAAGATGGACTAGAGGACGAGCAGTACTTC.

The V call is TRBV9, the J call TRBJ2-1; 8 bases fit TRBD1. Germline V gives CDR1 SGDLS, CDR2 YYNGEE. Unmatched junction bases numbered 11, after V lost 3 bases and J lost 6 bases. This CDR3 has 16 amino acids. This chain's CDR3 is CASSAPPGGLRNEQFF. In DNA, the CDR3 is TGTGCCAGCAGCGCGCCCCCAGGGGGCTTGCGCAATGAGCAGTTCTTC.

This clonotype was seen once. CDR3 bases: TGTGCCAGCAGTCCGGGCTCCTCCCGGGGGAATGAGCAGTTCTTC. It translates to CASSPGSSRGNEQFF. The chain couples TRBV6-2 or TRBV6-3 to TRBJ2-1; D may be TRBD2 (6 bases). Germline V gene lookup returns CDR1 MNHEY and CDR2 SVGEGT. Trimming cost V 5 bases and J 7 bases, with 18 bases left between them. The CDR3 is made up of 15 amino acids.

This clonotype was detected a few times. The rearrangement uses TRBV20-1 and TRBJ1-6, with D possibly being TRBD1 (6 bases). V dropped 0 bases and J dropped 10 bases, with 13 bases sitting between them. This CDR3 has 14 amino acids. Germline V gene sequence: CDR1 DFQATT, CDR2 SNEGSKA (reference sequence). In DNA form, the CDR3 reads TGCAGTGCTAGAGACCGGGACATGAGATCACCCCTCCACTTT. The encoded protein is CSARDRDMRSPLHF.

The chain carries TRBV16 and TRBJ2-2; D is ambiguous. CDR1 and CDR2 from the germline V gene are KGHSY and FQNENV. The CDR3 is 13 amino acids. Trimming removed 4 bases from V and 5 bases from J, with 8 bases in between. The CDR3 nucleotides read TGTGCCAGCAGCCGGATGACAACCGGGGAGCTGTTTTTT. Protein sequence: CASSRMTTGELFF.